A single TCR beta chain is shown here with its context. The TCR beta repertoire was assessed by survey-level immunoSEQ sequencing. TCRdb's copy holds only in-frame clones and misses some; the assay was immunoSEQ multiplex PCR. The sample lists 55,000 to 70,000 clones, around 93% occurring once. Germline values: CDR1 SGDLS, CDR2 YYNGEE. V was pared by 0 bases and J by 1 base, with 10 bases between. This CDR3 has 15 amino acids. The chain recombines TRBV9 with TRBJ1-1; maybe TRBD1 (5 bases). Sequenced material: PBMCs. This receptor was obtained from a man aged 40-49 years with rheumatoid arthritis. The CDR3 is CASSVDGQGNTEAFF. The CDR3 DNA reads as TGTGCCAGCAGCGTAGATGGGCAGGGGAACACTGAAGCTTTCTTT.